The next 30 T cell receptor beta chains were all read from a single sample in a study of beta chain features in type 1 diabetes. Isolated RNA was reverse transcribed in full, so expressed TCRB transcripts were sequenced. TCRdb's copy holds only in-frame clones and misses some; the assay was immunoSEQ multiplex PCR. Of roughly 330,000 clones in the sample, approximately 10% were seen once. Sequencing was done on a sample of naive CD4+ T cells from blood. Every receptor here comes from a woman in her twenties or thirties in good health.

The rearrangement joins TRBV30 to TRBJ1-5; perhaps TRBD1 as D (5 bases). V shed 0 bases and J shed 9 bases, with 15 bases lying between them. CDR1 and CDR2 (germline): GTSNPN, SVGIG (reference sequence). This CDR3 has 14 amino acids. CDR3 residues: CAWSVPVWGGPQHF. In nucleotides, the CDR3 is TGTGCCTGGAGTGTTCCAGTTTGGGGGGGGCCCCAGCATTTT.

V is TRBV6-5 and J is TRBJ2-5; 9 nucleotides line up with TRBD1. CDR3 length: 14 amino acids. The germline V gene has CDR1 MNHEY and CDR2 SVGAGI. The V segment lost 7 bases and the J segment 5 bases; nucleotides outside the gene matches: 8. CDR3 in amino acids: CASTRDRASETQYF. As DNA, the CDR3 is TGTGCCAGCACCAGGGACAGGGCGTCGGAGACCCAGTACTTC.

This clone was seen a few times. This chain joins TRBV29-1 and TRBJ1-1; a possible D gene is TRBD1 (6 bases). With 1 base removed from V and 2 bases from J, the gap between germline ends came to 14 bases. The germline V gene has CDR1 SQVTM and CDR2 ANQGSEA. The CDR3 consists of 15 residues. The CDR3 DNA sequence: TGCAGCGTTGAAGGGGGGACACAACGAAACACTGAAGCTTTCTTT. Translating gives CSVEGGTQRNTEAFF. The whole variable domain, filled in from reference TRBV29-1 and TRBJ1-1, reads SAVISQKPSRDICQRGTSLTIQCQVDSQVTMMFWYRQQPGQSLTLIATANQGSEATYESGFVIDKFPISRPNLTFSTLTVSNMSPEDSSIYLCSVEGGTQRNTEAFFGQGTRLTVV.

This clone was picked up a small number of times. The chain couples TRBV5-4 to TRBJ2-5; the match to TRBD2 covers 7 bases. Trimming at V came to 4 bases and at J to 1 base, leaving 4 bases not matched to a gene. CDR1 and CDR2 (germline): SGHNT, YYREEE (reference sequence). The CDR3 is 14 amino acids. CDR3 residues: CASSLPSGQETQYF. DNA for the CDR3: TGTGCCAGCAGCCTACCTAGCGGCCAAGAGACCCAGTACTTC.

The table lists this clone with a few counts. The chain recombines TRBV19 with TRBJ1-2; no clear D. CDR3 length: 13 amino acids. Trimming took 3 bases from V and 4 from J, leaving 9 bases between them. CDR1 LNHDA and CDR2 SQIVND come from the germline V gene (reference sequence). CDR3 sequence reads: CASSMTGSYGYTF. The CDR3 nucleotides read TGTGCCAGTAGTATGACTGGCAGCTATGGCTACACCTTC. Full variable domain (remainder filled in from reference TRBV19 and TRBJ1-2): DGGITQSPKYLFRKEGQNVTLSCEQNLNHDAMYWYRQDPGQGLRLIYYSQIVNDFQKGDIAEGYSVSREKKESFPLTVTSAQKNPTAFYLCASSMTGSYGYTFGSGTRLTVV.

This clone was detected a few times. This chain joins TRBV7-3 and TRBJ2-1, with TRBD2 matching 8 bases. The CDR3 spans 15 residues. Germline CDR1 reads SGHTA; CDR2 reads FQGTGA. The ends lost 5 bases at V and 5 bases at J; junction bases unmatched: 8. In nucleotides, the CDR3 is TGTGCCAGCAGCGAGTCGGGACTAGGAAACAATGAGCAGTTCTTC. Translated, it gives CASSESGLGNNEQFF. Using reference TRBV7-3 and TRBJ2-1 for the parts outside the CDR3, the full variable domain is GAGVSQTPSNKVTEKGKYVELRCDPISGHTALYWYRQSLGQGPEFLIYFQGTGAADDSGLPNDRFFAVRPEGSVSTLKIQRTERGDSAVYLCASSESGLGNNEQFFGPGTRLTVL.

The chain couples TRBV19 to TRBJ1-2; 8 nucleotides agree with TRBD1. This CDR3 spans 14 amino acids. After removal of 9 bases from V and 4 bases from J, the junction contained 10 bases not matched to a gene. CDR1 is LNHDA and CDR2 is SQIVND in the germline V gene (reference sequence). CDR3 sequence reads: CASHWGQGAYGYTF. The CDR3 DNA reads TGTGCCAGCCACTGGGGCCAGGGGGCCTATGGCTACACCTTC.

This clone was recorded a few times. The rearrangement uses TRBV27 and TRBJ2-7, with 12 nucleotides matching TRBD2. Trimming took 5 bases from V and 6 from J; bases not matched to a gene: 2. Germline V gives CDR1 MNHEY, CDR2 SMNVEV (reference sequence). The CDR3 has 13 residues. Written as DNA, the CDR3 is TGTGCCAGCAGTCGGACTAGCGGGATCGAGCAGTACTTC. It encodes CASSRTSGIEQYF.

This clone has only a few counts. The chain combines TRBV28 with TRBJ1-5; maybe TRBD1 (5 bases). This CDR3 contains 15 residues. Germline V gene sequence: CDR1 MDHEN, CDR2 SYDVKM. The ends were cut back, 6 bases at V and 1 base at J, with 13 bases in the middle. The CDR3 nucleotides read TGTGCCAGCAGCCGTCACGGGGGGAGCAATCAGCCCCAGCATTTT. Translating gives CASSRHGGSNQPQHF.

This clone was found a few times. The J gene is TRBJ2-2, the V gene TRBV28; no reliable D call. This CDR3 region has 13 residues. The V gene's germline CDR1 is MDHEN and CDR2 SYDVKM. V was trimmed by 5 bases and J by 9 bases, leaving 13 bases between them. The CDR3 DNA sequence: TGTGCCAGCAGTCTGGAGAACCCCAGGGAGCTGTTTTTT. Amino acid sequence: CASSLENPRELFF.

In its sample, this clone was seen a few times. The rearrangement uses TRBV7-2 and TRBJ2-7; 16 bases are a match to TRBD2. Germline V gene data show CDR1 as SGHTA and CDR2 as FQGNSA. The CDR3 sequence is 16 residues long. The V segment lost 5 bases and the J segment 7 bases; nucleotides outside the gene matches: 8. The CDR3, as DNA: TGTGCCAGCAGCCTGGGACTAGCGGGAGGGCCCGGGGAGCAGTACTTC. Its translation is CASSLGLAGGPGEQYF.

The V and J genes are TRBV7-2 and TRBJ2-7; a possible D gene is TRBD2 (6 bases). Trimming removed 5 bases at V and 2 bases at J, with 10 bases between. Germline V gene lookup returns CDR1 SGHTA and CDR2 FQGNSA. CDR3 length: 13 amino acids. CDR3 region: CASSNSGAYEQYF. CDR3 DNA sequence: TGTGCCAGCAGCAATAGCGGAGCCTACGAGCAGTACTTC.

This sequence joins TRBV30 and TRBJ1-5, with D possibly matching TRBD1 (5 bases). The CDR3 sequence is 15 residues long. CDR1 and CDR2 from the germline V gene are GTSNPN and SVGIG (reference sequence). Trimming shortened V by 5 bases and J by 2 bases, and 16 bases separated the two germline ends. This chain's CDR3 is CAWGSTPTGNQPQHF. The DNA for the CDR3 is TGTGCCTGGGGTTCAACCCCGACAGGCAATCAGCCCCAGCATTTT.

This clone appeared a few times. The chain carries TRBV28 and TRBJ1-5; D ambiguous. V gave up 5 bases and J gave up 8 bases, with 10 bases separating them. Germline V gene lookup returns CDR1 MDHEN and CDR2 SYDVKM. This CDR3 is 12 amino acids long. CDR3 residues: CASSPSGKPQHF. The CDR3 DNA reads as TGTGCCAGCAGTCCCAGCGGAAAGCCCCAGCATTTT. Variable domain in full (rest from reference TRBV28 and TRBJ1-5): DVKVTQSSRYLVKRTGEKVFLECVQDMDHENMFWYRQDPGLGLRLIYFSYDVKMKEKGDIPEGYSVSREKKERFSLILESASTNQTSMYLCASSPSGKPQHFGDGTRLSIL.

The rearrangement links TRBV5-4 to TRBJ1-5; D may be TRBD1 (5 bases). The CDR3 runs 13 residues. From germline, CDR1 is SGHNT and CDR2 YYREEE (reference sequence). The ends were cut back, 6 bases at V and 10 bases at J, with 17 bases in the middle. DNA of the CDR3: TGTGCCAGCAAAAGCCAGGGTTTACGACCCCAGCATTTT. Translated: CASKSQGLRPQHF.

A few counts support this clone. The chain joins TRBV29-1 to TRBJ2-5; 11 bases align to TRBD2. The V and J ends lost 5 bases and 5 bases, in that order; junction bases with no gene match: 16. This CDR3 has 17 residues. The germline CDR1 and CDR2 sequences are SQVTM and ANQGSEA. The CDR3 here is CSVSGTSGREGLETQYF. CDR3 nucleotide sequence: TGCAGCGTTTCCGGGACTAGCGGAAGGGAGGGATTGGAGACCCAGTACTTC.

This clone was counted only a few times. This chain joins TRBV15 and TRBJ2-7; no reliable D call. CDR1 and CDR2 (germline): LNHNV, YYDKDF (reference sequence). V gave up 0 bases and J gave up 3 bases, with 12 bases separating them. This CDR3 region has 15 residues. The CDR3 DNA reads TGTGCCACCAGCAGAGATCCCGGAGTGAGCTACGAGCAGTACTTC. Encoded protein: CATSRDPGVSYEQYF. Looking up the rest from reference TRBV15 and TRBJ2-7 gives the full variable domain: DAMVIQNPRYQVTQFGKPVTLSCSQTLNHNVMYWYQQKSSQAPKLLFHYYDKDFNNEADTPDNFQSRRPNTSFCFLDIRSPGLGDTAMYLCATSRDPGVSYEQYFGPGTRLTVT.

This clone turned up a few times. This rearrangement joins TRBV6-5 to TRBJ1-1; D call uncertain. The CDR3 length is 13 residues. Between the trimmed V and J ends, which lost 2 bases and 4 bases, there was a span of 8 bases. Germline-derived CDR1 and CDR2 are MNHEY and SVGAGI. The CDR3 region has the DNA TGTGCCAGCAGTTACCCGGCAGGCACTGAAGCTTTCTTT. This codes for CASSYPAGTEAFF.

This clone was seen a handful of times. The chain uses TRBV11-2 and TRBJ2-3, with TRBD1 identical over 7 bases. CDR1 is SGHAT, CDR2 FQNNGV, per germline. The CDR3 length is 16 residues. V was clipped by 5 bases and J by 0 bases; unmatched bases: 8. As DNA, the CDR3 is TGTGCCAGCAGCGCCCGGACAGGTGATAGCACAGATACGCAGTATTTT. Amino acids: CASSARTGDSTDTQYF.

V usage is TRBV29-1 and J usage is TRBJ2-7; 9 positions match TRBD1. The J segment lost 5 bases and the V segment lost 3 bases, leaving 2 bases of the junction unmatched. The germline V gene encodes CDR1 SQVTM and CDR2 ANQGSEA. The CDR3 is 12 amino acids. DNA of the CDR3: TGCAGCGTTGAGGACAGGGGAAACGAGCAGTACTTC. Translating gives CSVEDRGNEQYF.

The sample holds a few counts of this clone. The chain uses TRBV4-3 and TRBJ2-5; weak D call: TRBD2 (7 bases). V lost 0 bases and J 9 bases, leaving 17 bases between the germline ends. CDR3 length equals 15 residues. CDR1 and CDR2 from the germline V gene are LGHNA and YSLEER. CDR3 nucleotide sequence: TGCGCCAGCAGCCAAGATCAGTACAGGGCGGGGGCCCAGTACTTC. As protein: CASSQDQYRAGAQYF.

The chain recombines TRBV7-9 with TRBJ2-7, with 7 nucleotides matching TRBD1. This CDR3 comprises 13 residues. J was trimmed by 7 bases and V by 1 base; bases with no gene match: 4. CDR1 is SEHNR, CDR2 FQNEAQ, per germline (reference sequence). The CDR3 coding sequence is TGTGCCAGCAGCTTAGTTGGCAGGGGGGAGCAGTACTTC. It encodes CASSLVGRGEQYF.

The rearrangement links TRBV18 to TRBJ2-7; TRBD2 aligns across 11 bases. The CDR3 consists of 16 residues. The V gene end was trimmed by 3 bases and the J gene end by 5 bases; junction bases not matched to a gene: 9. Germline loops: CDR1 KGHSH, CDR2 LQKENI. The CDR3 reads CASSPSGLAGGHEQYF. The CDR3 DNA follows: TGTGCCAGCTCACCTTCCGGTTTAGCGGGAGGGCACGAGCAGTACTTC.

V and J are TRBV5-1 and TRBJ2-7; 10 bases are a match to TRBD2. V trimming: 1 base; J trimming: 5 bases; junction bases outside the gene matches: 12. This CDR3 has 17 residues. Germline V CDR1 and CDR2: SGHRS, YFSETQ. The chain's CDR3 is CASSLRLAGVVSNEQYF. CDR3 coding DNA: TGCGCCAGCAGCTTGCGTCTAGCGGGAGTTGTATCCAACGAGCAGTACTTC. The full variable domain, with the rest looked up from reference TRBV5-1 and TRBJ2-7, is KAGVTQTPRYLIKTRGQQVTLSCSPISGHRSVSWYQQTPGQGLQFLFEYFSETQRNKGNFPGRFSGRQFSNSRSEMNVSTLELGDSALYLCASSLRLAGVVSNEQYFGPGTRLTVT.

The chain has TRBV7-2 and TRBJ2-5, with D unresolved. Germline CDR1 reads SGHTA; CDR2 reads FQGNSA. The CDR3 runs to 15 residues. V gave up 1 base and J gave up 2 bases, with 11 bases separating them. CDR3 in DNA: TGTGCCAGCAGCTTAGGGCTATCTAGTCAAGAGACCCAGTACTTC. Translation gives CASSLGLSSQETQYF.

This clone was seen a handful of times. The CDR3: CASLSGAHAEQFF. In DNA, the CDR3 is TGTGCCAGTCTTTCGGGAGCTCATGCTGAGCAGTTCTTC. V is TRBV7-2 and J is TRBJ2-1; D is possibly TRBD2 (6 bases). The ends were cut back, 9 bases at V and 9 bases at J, with 18 bases in the middle. The CDR3 length is 13 residues. Germline V gene sequence: CDR1 SGHTA, CDR2 FQGNSA.

This clone has only a few counts. The chain carries TRBV5-1 and TRBJ2-7; 7 positions match TRBD1. From germline, CDR1 is SGHRS and CDR2 YFSETQ. With V trimmed by 2 bases and J by 3 bases, 5 bases remained unmatched. The CDR3 is made up of 14 amino acids. This CDR3 reads CASSLGTDIYEQYF. In DNA, the CDR3 is TGCGCCAGCAGCTTAGGGACAGATATCTACGAGCAGTACTTC.

This clone was counted only a few times. The CDR3: CAWTTGQAGTFF. The CDR3, as DNA: TGTGCCTGGACCACGGGACAGGCGGGGACTTTCTTT. The V call is TRBV30, the J call TRBJ1-1, with 8 bases lining up with TRBD1. V was clipped by 4 bases and J by 12 bases; unmatched bases: 10. There are 12 residues in the CDR3. Germline loops: CDR1 GTSNPN, CDR2 SVGIG (reference sequence).

In this sample, this clone turned up a few times. The gene calls are TRBV14 and TRBJ1-2; 8 nucleotides agree with TRBD1. Trimming cost V 4 bases and J 8 bases; bases outside gene matches: 9. The CDR3 is 14 amino acids. Germline V gene lookup returns CDR1 SGHDN and CDR2 FVKESK. The CDR3 DNA reads TGTGCCAGCAGCCGAGGACAGGGCCCGGGAGGCTACACCTTC. Translated, it gives CASSRGQGPGGYTF.

The chain has TRBV5-4 and TRBJ2-7; the D gene is possibly TRBD2 (5 bases). Germline CDR1 and CDR2: SGHNT and YYREEE (reference sequence). The V gene lost 1 base and the J gene lost 0 bases, with 11 bases spanning the gap. The CDR3 is 15 residues long. CDR3 sequence (DNA): TGTGCCAGCAGCTTGATGGTGGGAGACTCCTACGAGCAGTACTTC. It yields the protein CASSLMVGDSYEQYF.